A selection of T cell receptor beta chains follows, all from one sample in a study of cytomegalovirus exposure and HLA in healthy donors. The table came from immunoSEQ multiplex PCR; TCRdb's copy has only in-frame clones and leaves some out. In total, the table holds around 190,000 clones. The sample taken for sequencing was PBMCs. These receptors were obtained from a woman aged 30 to 39 in good health and CMV-seropositive. Both conserved end residues are part of each CDR3. A D gene is named only where the DNA matches it firmly.

TRBJ1-3	NA	TRBV10-3	CAISESGGIRGNTIYF	TGTGCCATCAGTGAGTCGGGGGGGATCCGTGGAAACACCATATATTTT
TRBJ2-2	TRBD2	TRBV4-3	CASSKRTSGNEAGELFF	TGCGCCAGCAGCAAACGGACTAGCGGGAATGAGGCCGGGGAGCTGTTTTTT
TRBJ1-5	NA	TRBV7-2	CASSWGHNSNQPQHF	TGTGCCAGCAGCTGGGGACACAATAGCAATCAGCCCCAGCATTTT
TRBJ1-4	NA	TRBV18	CASSPPSQGGEKLFF	TGTGCCAGCTCACCACCGTCACAGGGAGGGGAAAAACTGTTTTTT
TRBJ2-1	TRBD2	TRBV27	CASGRRGWEGREEQFF	TGTGCCAGCGGTCGGCGTGGGTGGGAGGGCCGAGAAGAGCAGTTCTTC
TRBJ2-2	NA	TRBV7-8	CASAGPGVNTGELFF	TGTGCCAGCGCGGGTCCGGGGGTGAACACCGGGGAGCTGTTTTTT
TRBJ2-3	TRBD2	TRBV25-1	CASSTRGSTDTQYF	TGTGCCAGCAGTACGCGGGGGAGCACAGATACGCAGTATTTT
TRBJ2-2	TRBD1	TRBV4-1	CASSRFWTGDTGELFF	TGCGCCAGCAGCCGTTTCTGGACAGGGGACACCGGGGAGCTGTTTTTT
TRBJ1-4	TRBD1	TRBV5-1	CASSPDRDGEKLFF	TGCGCCAGCAGCCCGGACAGGGACGGTGAAAAACTGTTTTTT
TRBJ2-3	TRBD1	TRBV7-8	CASSVTGKDTQYF	TGTGCCAGCAGCGTGACAGGGAAAGATACGCAGTATTTT
TRBJ1-6	NA	TRBV28	CASTLGGYNSPLHF	TGTGCCAGTACCCTGGGGGGGTATAATTCACCCCTCCACTTT
TRBJ2-5	NA	TRBV30	CAWSVGGWETQYF	TGTGCCTGGAGTGTTGGGGGGTGGGAGACCCAGTACTTC
TRBJ1-1	TRBD1	TRBV4-3	CASSHVTGKNTEAFF	TGCGCCAGCAGCCACGTGACAGGGAAAAACACTGAAGCTTTCTTT
TRBJ1-3	TRBD1	TRBV5-4	CASSRNRGGNTIYF	TGTGCCAGCAGCCGAAACAGGGGTGGAAACACCATATATTTT
TRBJ2-3	NA	TRBV6-5	CASSYIVKDTQYF	TGTGCCAGCAGTTACATAGTGAAAGATACGCAGTATTTT
TRBJ2-5	NA	TRBV5-6	CASSLGTPDKQYF	TGTGCCAGCAGCCTGGGGACACCTGATAAGCAGTACTTC
TRBJ2-3	TRBD2	TRBV5-1	CASSLSGLAGVTDTQYF	TGCGCCAGCAGCTTGAGCGGTCTAGCGGGGGTAACAGATACGCAGTATTTT
TRBJ1-1	TRBD1	TRBV11-2	CASSLGDSGAFF	TGTGCCAGCAGCTTGGGGGACAGTGGAGCTTTCTTT
TRBJ1-4	TRBD1	TRBV7-9	CASSLRDRDEKLFF	TGTGCCAGCAGCTTAAGAGACAGGGATGAAAAACTGTTTTTT
TRBJ2-1	TRBD2	TRBV5-1	CASSFLSGSIDEQFF	TGCGCCAGCAGCTTTTTGAGCGGGAGTATCGATGAGCAGTTCTTC
TRBJ1-1	NA	TRBV19	CASSTPPHRENTEAFF	TGTGCCAGTAGTACCCCCCCCCACAGGGAGAACACTGAAGCTTTCTTT
TRBJ2-1	NA	TRBV10-1	CASSRDWQYNEQFF	TGCGCCAGCAGCCGGGACTGGCAATACAATGAGCAGTTCTTC